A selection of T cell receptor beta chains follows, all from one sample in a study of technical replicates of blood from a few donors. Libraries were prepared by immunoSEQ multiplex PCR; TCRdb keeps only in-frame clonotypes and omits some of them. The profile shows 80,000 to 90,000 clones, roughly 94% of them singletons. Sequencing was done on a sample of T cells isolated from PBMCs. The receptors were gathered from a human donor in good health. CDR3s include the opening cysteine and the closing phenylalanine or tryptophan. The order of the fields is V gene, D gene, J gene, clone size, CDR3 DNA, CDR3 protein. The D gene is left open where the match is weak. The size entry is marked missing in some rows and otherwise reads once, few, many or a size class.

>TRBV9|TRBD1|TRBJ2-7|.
TGTGCCAGCAGCGGGGGACAGGGAACCACCTACGAGCAGTACTTC
CASSGGQGTTYEQYF
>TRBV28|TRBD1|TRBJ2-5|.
TGTGCCAGCAGTTTATTCGGGACAGGGCAAGAGACCCAGTACTTC
CASSLFGTGQETQYF
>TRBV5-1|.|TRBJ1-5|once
TGCGCCAGCAGCTTGGGAGGGGGTAACAATCAGCCCCAGCATTTT
CASSLGGGNNQPQHF
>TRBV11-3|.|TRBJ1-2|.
TGTGCCAGCGATGACAGGAACTATGGCTACACCTTC
CASDDRNYGYTF
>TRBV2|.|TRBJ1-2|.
TGTGCCAGCAGTGAAGCCGCCAGGGTGGATGGCTACACCTTC
CASSEAARVDGYTF
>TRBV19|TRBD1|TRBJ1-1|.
TGTGCCAGCGTTAACCAGGGGGCGGGGTTGAACACTGAAGCTTTCTTT
CASVNQGAGLNTEAFF
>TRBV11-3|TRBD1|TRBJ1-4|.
TGTGCCAGCAGCTCAGCGACAGGGGATGAAAAACTGTTTTTT
CASSSATGDEKLFF
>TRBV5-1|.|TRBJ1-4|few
TGCGCCAGCAGCTTGTTGGCAGGGCCCGAAAAACTGTTTTTT
CASSLLAGPEKLFF
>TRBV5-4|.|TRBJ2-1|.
TGTGCCAGCAGCCCCGACAGGACGCCTTACAATGAGCAGTTCTTC
CASSPDRTPYNEQFF
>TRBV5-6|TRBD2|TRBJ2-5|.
TGTGCCAGCAGCTTCATAGTAGCGGGCCAAGAGACCCAGTACTTC
CASSFIVAGQETQYF
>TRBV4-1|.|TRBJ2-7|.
TGCGCCAGCAGCCAAGGCGGCCCCTACGAGCAGTACTTC
CASSQGGPYEQYF
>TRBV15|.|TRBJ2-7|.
TGTGCCACCAGAGACCCAGGATCCGAGCAGTACTTC
CATRDPGSEQYF
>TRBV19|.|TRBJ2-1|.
TGTGCCAGTAGTATCAGGCCGCGGGGCAATGAGCAGTTCTTC
CASSIRPRGNEQFF
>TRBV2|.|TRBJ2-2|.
TGTGCCAGCGGGGCCAACGCGAACACCGGGGAGCTGTTTTTT
CASGANANTGELFF
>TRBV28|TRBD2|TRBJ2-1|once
TGTGCCAGCAGTTTCGTGGCTAGCGGACCACCCAATGAGCAGTTCTTC
CASSFVASGPPNEQFF
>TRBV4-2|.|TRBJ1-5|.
TGTGCCAGCAGCCAAGATCGGAGAATTAGCAATCAGCCCCAGCATTTT
CASSQDRRISNQPQHF
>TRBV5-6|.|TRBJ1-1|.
TGTGCCAGCAGCTTGGCGCGGGAAGCTTTCTTT
CASSLAREAFF
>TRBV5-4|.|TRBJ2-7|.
TGTGCCAGCAGTCTTGATCCGGGAGCGGCCTACGAGCAGTACTTC
CASSLDPGAAYEQYF
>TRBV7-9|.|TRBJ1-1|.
TGTGCCAGCGGGCCCCAGGGCATGAACACTGAAGCTTTCTTT
CASGPQGMNTEAFF
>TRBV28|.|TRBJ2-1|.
TGTGCCAGCGTGGCGGGACTTAGCTCCTACAATGAGCAGTTCTTC
CASVAGLSSYNEQFF
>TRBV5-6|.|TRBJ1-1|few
TGTGCCAGCAGCTTGTCTGTAACATCTGAAGCTTTCTTT
CASSLSVTSEAFF
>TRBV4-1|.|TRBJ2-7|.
TGCGCCAGCAGCCAGAAACTAGCAGCCGTTTACGAGCAGTACTTC
CASSQKLAAVYEQYF
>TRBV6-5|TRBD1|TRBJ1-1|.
TGTGCCAGCAGTTACGGGGACAGGGTTTACACTGAAGCTTTCTTT
CASSYGDRVYTEAFF
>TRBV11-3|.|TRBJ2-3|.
TGTGCCAGCAAAGGACAGAGCACAGATACGCAGTATTTT
CASKGQSTDTQYF
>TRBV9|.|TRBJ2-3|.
TGTGCCAGCAGCGGAGGGACTTCTAGCACAGATACGCAGTATTTT
CASSGGTSSTDTQYF
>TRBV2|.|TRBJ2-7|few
TGTGCCAGCAGTTTAGACATCTACGAGCAGTACTTC
CASSLDIYEQYF
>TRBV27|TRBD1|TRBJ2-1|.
TGTGCCAGCAGTTCCGGGACAGGGGGTTACAATGAGCAGTTCTTC
CASSSGTGGYNEQFF
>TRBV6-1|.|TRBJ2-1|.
TGTGCCAGCGGGGAAAGCAGGGGATCAGCTGAGCAGTTCTTC
CASGESRGSAEQFF
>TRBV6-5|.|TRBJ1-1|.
TGTGCCAGCGTATCGAGAGGACAGCCTATAGCTGAAGCTTTCTTT
CASVSRGQPIAEAFF
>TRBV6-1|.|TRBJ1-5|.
TGTGCCAGCAGTGCGCTAAATGGTGTCGATCAGCCCCAGCATTTT
CASSALNGVDQPQHF
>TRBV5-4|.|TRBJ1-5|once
TGTGCCAGCAGCTCCGAGGAGGGTCAGCCCCAGCATTTT
CASSSEEGQPQHF
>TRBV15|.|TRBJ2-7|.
TGTGCCACCAGCGTCCCCAGGGCCTACGAGCAGTACTTC
CATSVPRAYEQYF
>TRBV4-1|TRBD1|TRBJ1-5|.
TGCGCCAGCAGCCCGAAGACAGGGGGAGCGTTCAGTCAGCCCCAGCATTTT
CASSPKTGGAFSQPQHF
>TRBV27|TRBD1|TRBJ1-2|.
TGTGCCAGCAGTTACGGACAGGGGTCTAACTATGGCTACACCTTC
CASSYGQGSNYGYTF
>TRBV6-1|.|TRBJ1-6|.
TGTGCCAGCAGTGAATTTAGGGGCTCTAATTCACCCCTCCACTTT
CASSEFRGSNSPLHF
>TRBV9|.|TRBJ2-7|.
TGTGCCAGCAGCCCCTCGGGACACTTGTCCTACGAGCAGTACTTC
CASSPSGHLSYEQYF
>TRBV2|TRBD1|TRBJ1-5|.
TGTGCCAGCAGAAGAGGAGGGACAGGGCAGCCCCAGCATTTT
CASRRGGTGQPQHF
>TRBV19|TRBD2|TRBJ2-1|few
TGTGCCAGTAGTCCCTCAATTCGGACTAGCGGGATCAATGAGCAGTTCTTC
CASSPSIRTSGINEQFF
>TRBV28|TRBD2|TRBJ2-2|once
TGTGCCAGCAGTTTAGGCGGGAGGAACACCGGGGAGCTGTTTTTT
CASSLGGRNTGELFF
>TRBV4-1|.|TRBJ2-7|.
TGCGCCAGCAGCCAACACAGAGCTTACGAGCAGTACTTC
CASSQHRAYEQYF
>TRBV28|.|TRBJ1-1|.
TGTGCCAGCAGTTTGGCTCCACTAATGAACACTGAAGCTTTCTTT
CASSLAPLMNTEAFF
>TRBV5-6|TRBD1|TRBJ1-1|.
TGTGCCAGCAGCGGACAGGGGGCGTCCACTGAAGCTTTCTTT
CASSGQGASTEAFF
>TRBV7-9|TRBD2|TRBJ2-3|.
TGTGCCAGCAGCCGTATGGAGACTAGCGGGAGTAGTTCAGATACGCAGTATTTT
CASSRMETSGSSSDTQYF
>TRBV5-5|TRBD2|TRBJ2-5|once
TGTGCCAGCAGCCACCTCGTAGAGCGGGGAGGTTCTGAGACCCAGTACTTC
CASSHLVERGGSETQYF